This entry concerns a single T cell receptor beta chain. The data were obtained in a study of Ad26.COV2.S vaccination and SARS-CoV-2 variants. About the research overall: It was the COV1001 Ad26.COV2.S trial arm that included the donor. Administration of Ad26.COV2.S was intramuscular, either once or twice 56 days apart.

Clones were read by immunoSEQ multiplex PCR, and TCRdb kept only the in-frame ones, dropping some. The sample shows about 400,000 clones, around 92% of them seen only once. Treatment reported: about 20 received Ad26.COV2.S at low or high dose, single or two shots; about five received placebo; per-sample allocation not given. Each sample was drawn 63 days after the first injection (of vaccine or placebo). The donor's status was that of an adult aged 18-55 years in Boston. An Ad26 vector was used to express Wuhan-strain SARS-CoV-2 spike as the vaccine. Per the germline V gene, CDR1 is LNHDA and CDR2 is SQIVND (reference sequence). This CDR3 comprises 13 residues. V was pared by 4 bases and J by 3 bases, with 10 bases between.

The chain has TRBV19 and TRBJ2-7; D is ambiguous. The sequencing here drew on peripheral blood, taken in a trial of Ad26.COV2.S vaccine versus placebo. This TCR came from a person between 18 and 65 years old who received the Ad26.COV2.S COVID-19 vaccine or a placebo. The CDR3 reads CASSNGPHYEQYF. CDR3 bases: TGTGCCAGTAGTAACGGACCCCACTACGAGCAGTACTTC.